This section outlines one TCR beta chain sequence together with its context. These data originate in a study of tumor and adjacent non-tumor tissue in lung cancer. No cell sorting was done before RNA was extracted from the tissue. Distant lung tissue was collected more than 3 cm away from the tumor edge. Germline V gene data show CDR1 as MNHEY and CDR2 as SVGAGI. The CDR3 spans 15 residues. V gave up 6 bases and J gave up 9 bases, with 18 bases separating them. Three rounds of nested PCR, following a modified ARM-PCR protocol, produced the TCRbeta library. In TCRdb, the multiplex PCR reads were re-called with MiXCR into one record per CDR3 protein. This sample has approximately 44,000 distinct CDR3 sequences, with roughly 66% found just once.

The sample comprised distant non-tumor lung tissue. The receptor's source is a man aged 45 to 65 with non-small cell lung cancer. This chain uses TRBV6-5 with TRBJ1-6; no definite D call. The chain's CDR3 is CASSASTEGGSPLHF. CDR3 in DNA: TGTGCCAGCAGCGCCTCGACCGAGGGTGGTTCACCCCTCCACTTT.